This T cell receptor beta chain was retrieved from a study of identical twins. V gave up 5 bases and J gave up 2 bases, with 6 bases separating them. Germline loops: CDR1 MNHEY, CDR2 SMNVEV (reference sequence). The CDR3 sequence is 12 residues long. This clonotype was picked up a small number of times. MiXCR, applied by TCRdb to the 5' RACE reads, yields one record per CDR3 protein. The sample has hundreds of thousands of distinct CDR3 sequences; less than 9.5% are singletons. The data were also submitted as part of a second study, on yellow fever vaccine responses in identical twins.

The chain combines TRBV27 with TRBJ1-2, with D uncertain. This TCR came from a young woman in good health. Sequencing was done on a sample of CD8+ T cells sorted from blood. CDR3 nucleotides: TGTGCCAGCAGTCCGAGCAACTATGGCTACACCTTC. It codes for CASSPSNYGYTF.